Below, 22 T cell receptor beta chains from the same sample are listed, as sequenced in a study of regulatory T cells in long-lasting Graves disease. According to the study, TCR beta libraries were built with iRepertoire HTBI primers and CDR3-region Arm-PCR. TCRdb reprocessed the multiplex PCR reads via MiXCR and lists one record per CDR3 protein. The sample records about 560,000 distinct CDR3 sequences, about 16% being singletons. Specified time point: newly diagnosed GD, antithyroid drugs for less than 3 months. PBMC-derived RNA was used for the TCR library. These data were also reused for a study on T cells in Graves' hyperthyroidism and ophthalmopathy.

This sample comprised peripheral blood mononuclear cells (PBMCs), obtained at new diagnosis, from a patient treated with antithyroid drugs. These receptor sequences come from a man younger than 30 with Graves disease.

The V call is TRBV7-9, the J call TRBJ1-5; no clear D. Germline V CDR1 and CDR2: SEHNR, FQNEAQ (reference sequence). The CDR3 is 13 residues long. V lost 5 bases, J lost 5 bases, and 10 bases lay in between. The CDR3 DNA reads as TGTGCCAGCAGCGCGCTTGGATATCAGCCCCAGCATTTT. Residues: CASSALGYQPQHF.

This clonotype was recorded at least ten times. Sequence at one end of the junction differs from germline and may be a read error. The chain uses TRBV7-3 and TRBJ2-1; the D is unclear. The CDR3 is 15 residues long. Germline lookup yields CDR1 SGHTA and CDR2 FQGTGA. The chain's CDR3 is CASSPPADRYNEQFF. The CDR3 DNA is TGTGCCAGCAGCCCCCCGGCCGACCGTTACAATGAGCAGTTTTTC.

With respect to this clonotype: At one end, the junction sequence differs from germline, possibly due to a read error. The rearrangement links TRBV10-3 to TRBJ1-5; D remains ambiguous. The CDR3 has 14 residues. CDR1 is ENHRY, CDR2 SYGVKD, per germline. The CDR3 region has the DNA TGTGCCAGCAGTTACACGAGGGCAGGTCAGCCCCAGCATTTT. Residues: CASSYTRAGQPQHF.

The chain carries TRBV9 and TRBJ2-2; TRBD1 agrees at 7 bases. CDR3 size: 15 residues. With 3 bases clipped from V and 4 bases from J, the junction kept 6 bases outside the gene matches. Per germline, CDR1 SGDLS and CDR2 YYNGEE. Here the CDR3 reads CASSGRTGGTGELFF. The CDR3 DNA reads TGTGCCAGCAGCGGCCGGACAGGTGGCACCGGGGAGCTGTTTTTT.

This clonotype was detected ten times or more. The chain recombines TRBV2 with TRBJ1-2, with a tentative D call TRBD1 (6 bases). There are 15 residues in the CDR3. Trimming pared 6 bases from V and 1 base from J, leaving 15 bases between. Germline V gene data show CDR1 as SNHLY and CDR2 as FYNNEI. The CDR3 loop reads CASSEQGPDNYGYTF. For the CDR3, the DNA is TGTGCCAGCAGCGAACAGGGCCCGGATAACTATGGCTACACCTTC.

In the case of this clonotype: A read error is the likely source, as a far larger clone sits one nucleotide away. The chain couples TRBV30 to TRBJ2-3; D is undetermined. The J call may be faulty, since TRBJ2-7 better matches the DNA end. The germline CDR1 and CDR2 sequences are GTSNPN and SVGIG (reference sequence). The CDR3 sequence is 13 residues long. In nucleotides, the CDR3 is TGTGCCTCGCCCCGGAACACAACCTACGAGCAGTACTTC. Encoded protein: CASPRNTTYEQYF.

In this sample, this clonotype turned up many times. The chain links TRBV18 to TRBJ2-5; D uncertain. Trimming took 0 bases from V and 4 from J, leaving 9 bases between them. The CDR3 spans 14 residues. The germline CDR1 and CDR2 sequences are KGHSH and LQKENI. Here the CDR3 DNA reads TGTGCCAGCTCACCACCGGCACTCGTAGAGACCCAGTACTTC. It translates to CASSPPALVETQYF. The full variable domain, its missing parts supplied by reference TRBV18 and TRBJ2-5, is NAGVMQNPRHLVRRRGQEARLRCSPMKGHSHVYWYRQLPEEGLKFMVYLQKENIIDESGMPKERFSAEFPKEGPSILRIQQVVRGDSAAYFCASSPPALVETQYFGPGTRLLVL.

Many counts were recorded for this clonotype. The chain employs TRBV28 and TRBJ2-7; weak D call: TRBD2 (6 bases). V was shortened by 2 bases and J by 9 bases, with 17 bases between the two germline ends. This CDR3 contains 14 residues. Germline lookup yields CDR1 MDHEN and CDR2 SYDVKM. The CDR3 DNA sequence: TGTGCCAGCAGTTTAACCGGGAGACCCAGCGGGCAGTACTTC. Residues: CASSLTGRPSGQYF.

The chain joins TRBV18 to TRBJ2-7; D possibly matches TRBD1 or TRBD2 (5 bases each). CDR3 length: 14 amino acids. From germline, CDR1 is KGHSH and CDR2 LQKENI. V was trimmed by 6 bases and J by 0 bases, leaving 12 bases between them. CDR3 sequence reads: CASSSTGLSYEQYF. The CDR3 nucleotides are TGTGCCAGCTCCTCGACGGGGCTCTCCTACGAGCAGTACTTC.

This clonotype has ten or more counts. The chain has TRBV3-1 and TRBJ1-1, with D tentatively TRBD1 (5 bases). The CDR3 is 12 residues long. Per germline, CDR1 LGHDT and CDR2 YNNKEL (reference sequence). Trimming removed 0 bases from V and 10 bases from J, with 9 bases in between. The CDR3 coding sequence is TGTGCCAGCAGCCAAGACCAGGGCTTAGCTTTCTTT. It is translated as CASSQDQGLAFF.

V is TRBV20-1 and J is TRBJ1-5, with no clear D. The germline gives CDR1 DFQATT, CDR2 SNEGSKA (reference sequence). CDR3 length: 10 residues. Between the trimmed V and J ends, which lost 7 bases and 7 bases, there was a span of 8 bases. The CDR3 is CSVGGQPQHF. CDR3 coding DNA: TGCAGTGTTGGAGGACAGCCCCAGCATTTT.

This clonotype has at least ten counts. The chain carries TRBV4-1 and TRBJ1-2, with D uncertain. The CDR3 has 11 residues. Germline CDR1 reads MGHRA; CDR2 reads YSYEKL. With 0 bases removed from V and 7 bases from J, the gap between germline ends came to 3 bases. The CDR3 DNA sequence: TGCGCCAGCAGCCAAGAGGGTGGCTACACCTTC. It encodes CASSQEGGYTF.

CDR3 sequence: CASSQEAGGLGEQYF. The CDR3 nucleotides read TGTGCCAGCAGCCAAGAGGCGGGGGGCCTGGGCGAGCAGTACTTC. The V and J genes are TRBV4-2 and TRBJ2-7; 8 bases match TRBD2. Germline V gene lookup returns CDR1 LGHNA and CDR2 YNFKEQ. With 0 bases clipped from V and 6 bases from J, the junction kept 7 bases outside the gene matches. This CDR3 has 15 amino acids.

About this clonotype: This may come from a read error, since a much larger clone is one base off. This sequence joins TRBV7-3 and TRBJ2-2, with a possible D match to TRBD2 (5 bases). The CDR3 covers 15 residues. V dropped 2 bases and J dropped 7 bases, with 14 bases sitting between them. Germline V gene lookup returns CDR1 SGHTA and CDR2 FQGTGA. For the CDR3, the DNA is TGTGCCAGCAGCTTATTAGCGAGAGTTAGCGGGGAGCTGTTTTTT. It yields the protein CASSLLARVSGELFF.

This chain uses TRBV5-1 with TRBJ2-3, with 9 bases fitting TRBD1. After removal of 6 bases from V and 3 bases from J, the junction contained 11 bases not matched to a gene. This CDR3 has 16 amino acids. CDR1 and CDR2 from the germline V gene are SGHRS and YFSETQ. In DNA form, the CDR3 reads TGCGCCAGCAAGTGGTCTGGACAGGGGCAAACAGATACGCAGTATTTT. This gives the protein CASKWSGQGQTDTQYF.

This clonotype was counted at least ten times. The rearrangement links TRBV2 to TRBJ1-1; D unclear. Per the germline V gene, CDR1 is SNHLY and CDR2 is FYNNEI. Deletions cut 2 bases from V and 1 base from J, with 5 bases between. The CDR3 is 13 amino acids. The CDR3 reads CASSELRNTEAFF. The CDR3 coding sequence is TGTGCCAGCAGTGAACTAAGGAACACTGAAGCTTTCTTT.

With regard to this clonotype: Compared with germline, one end of the junction differs, possibly owing to a read error. The V and J genes are TRBV19 and TRBJ1-5, with D uncertain. The CDR3 is 17 residues long. CDR1 is LNHDA, CDR2 SQIVND, per germline (reference sequence). CDR3 amino acids: CTSSSFTRRGANQPQHF. The CDR3 nucleotides read TGTACCAGTAGTAGCTTCACCCGCCGGGGTGCGAATCAGCCCCAGCATTTT. The full variable domain, in which reference TRBV19 and TRBJ1-5 provide the parts outside the CDR3, is DGGITQSPKYLFRKEGQNVTLSCEQNLNHDAMYWYRQDPGQGLRLIYYSQIVNDFQKGDIAEGYSVSREKKESFPLTVTSAQKNPTAFYLCTSSSFTRRGANQPQHFGDGTRLSIL.

This clonotype was seen at least ten times. V is TRBV6-2 or TRBV6-3 and J is TRBJ2-2; D is tentatively TRBD1 or TRBD2 (6 bases each). CDR3 length equals 15 residues. Trimming pared 2 bases from V and 3 bases from J, leaving 10 bases between. CDR1 MNHEY and CDR2 SVGEGT come from the germline V gene. CDR3 sequence: CASSYEGEDTGELFF. Written as DNA, the CDR3 is TGTGCCAGCAGTTACGAGGGGGAGGACACCGGGGAGCTGTTTTTT.

V usage is TRBV2 and J usage is TRBJ2-1; 8 bases align to TRBD2. The CDR3 totals 12 residues. The germline V gene encodes CDR1 SNHLY and CDR2 FYNNEI. Trimming took 6 bases from V and 6 from J; bases not matched to a gene: 1. CDR3 sequence (DNA): TGTGCCAGCAGGGCGGGGGGCAATGAGCAGTTCTTC. Its translation is CASRAGGNEQFF. Variable domain in full (rest from reference TRBV2 and TRBJ2-1): EPEVTQTPSHQVTQMGQEVILRCVPISNHLYFYWYRQILGQKVEFLVSFYNNEISEKSEIFDDQFSVERPDGSNFTLKIRSTKLEDSAMYFCASRAGGNEQFFGPGTRLTVL.

The gene calls are TRBV4-1 and TRBJ2-3; unclear D gene. This CDR3 has 14 amino acids. The germline V gene encodes CDR1 MGHRA and CDR2 YSYEKL. The V gene lost 4 bases and the J gene lost 3 bases, with 11 bases spanning the gap. The CDR3 is CASSRSDGTDTQYF. Written as DNA, the CDR3 is TGCGCCAGCAGCCGCTCGGACGGAACAGATACGCAGTATTTT.

Comments on this clonotype: A single base separates this from a much larger clone, so it may be a read error. This chain links TRBV12-3 or TRBV12-4 with TRBJ2-3, with TRBD2 identical over 9 bases. This CDR3 region has 15 residues. Trimming took 8 bases from V and 0 from J; bases not matched to a gene: 6. The CDR3 here is CASGGSGRSTDTQYF. The CDR3, as DNA: TGTGCCAGCGGGGGGAGCGGGAGGAGCACAGATACGCAGTATTTT.

Comment on this clonotype: A read error is possible here, since a much larger clone lies one base away. V gene TRBV5-1 combines with J gene TRBJ2-7; TRBD2 is a possible D gene (5 bases). CDR1 and CDR2 from the germline V gene are SGHRS and YFSETQ. There are 15 residues in the CDR3. CDR3 protein: CAGSLVGEAVYEQYF. CDR3 DNA sequence: TGCGCCGGCAGCTTGGTGGGAGAGGCCGTATACGAGCAGTACTTC.